This TCR beta chain was found in a study of shared clonotypes between healthy human individuals. Data came from immunoSEQ multiplex PCR; TCRdb stores just in-frame clones and leaves some out. The table shows approximately 2,000,000 clones, with 80% to 95% occurring only once. CDR1 and CDR2 from the germline V gene are SEHNR and FQNEAQ (reference sequence). There are 16 residues in the CDR3. The V end was cut by 3 bases, the J end by 8 bases, with 22 bases between. The sequencing input was naive CD4+ T cells from PBMCs. Stated subset: CD45RA+ positively selected. V usage is TRBV7-9 and J usage is TRBJ1-2, with a tentative D call TRBD1 (6 bases). This TCR was sampled from a man between 18 and 35 years old in good health. Some clones in this sample may be carry-over from other donors' samples. CDR3 amino acids: CASSFTNLAGASGYTF. The CDR3 DNA reads as TGTGCCAGCAGCTTTACGAATTTAGCAGGGGCCAGCGGCTACACCTTC.